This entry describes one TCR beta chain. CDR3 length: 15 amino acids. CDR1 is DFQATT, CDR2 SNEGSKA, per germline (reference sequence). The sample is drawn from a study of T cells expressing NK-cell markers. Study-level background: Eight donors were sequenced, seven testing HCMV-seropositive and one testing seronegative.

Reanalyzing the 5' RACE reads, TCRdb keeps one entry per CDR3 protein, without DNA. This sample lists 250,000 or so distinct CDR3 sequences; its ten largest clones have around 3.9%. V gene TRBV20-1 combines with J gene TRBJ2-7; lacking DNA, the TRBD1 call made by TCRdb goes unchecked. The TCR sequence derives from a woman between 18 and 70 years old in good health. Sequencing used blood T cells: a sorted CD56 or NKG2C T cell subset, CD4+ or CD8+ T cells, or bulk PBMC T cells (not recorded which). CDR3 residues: CSAEPGQGLSYEQYF.